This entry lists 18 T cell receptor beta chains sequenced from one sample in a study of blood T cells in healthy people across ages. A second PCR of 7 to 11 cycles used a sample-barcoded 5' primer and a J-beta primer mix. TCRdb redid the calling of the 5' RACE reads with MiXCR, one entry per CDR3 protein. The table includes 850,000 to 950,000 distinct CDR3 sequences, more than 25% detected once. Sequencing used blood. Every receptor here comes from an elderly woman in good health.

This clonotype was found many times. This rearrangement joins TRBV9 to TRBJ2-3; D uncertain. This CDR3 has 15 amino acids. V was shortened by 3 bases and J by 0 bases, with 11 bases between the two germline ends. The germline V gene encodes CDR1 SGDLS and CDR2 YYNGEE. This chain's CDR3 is CASSGRLSSTDTQYF. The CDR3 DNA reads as TGTGCCAGCAGCGGGCGTTTGTCTAGCACAGATACGCAGTATTTT.

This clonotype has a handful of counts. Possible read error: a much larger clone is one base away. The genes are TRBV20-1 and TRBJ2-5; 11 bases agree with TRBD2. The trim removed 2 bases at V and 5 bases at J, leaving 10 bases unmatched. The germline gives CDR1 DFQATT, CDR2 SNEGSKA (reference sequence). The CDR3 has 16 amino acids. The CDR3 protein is CSARWSSGGMGETQYF. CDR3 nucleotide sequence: TGCAGTGCTAGATGGTCTAGCGGGGGGATGGGGGAGACCCAGTACTTC.

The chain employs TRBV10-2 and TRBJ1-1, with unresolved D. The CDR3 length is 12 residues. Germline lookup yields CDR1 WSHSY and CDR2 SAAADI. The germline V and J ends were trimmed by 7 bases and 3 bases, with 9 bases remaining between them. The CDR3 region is CASKARDTEAFF. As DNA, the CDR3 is TGCGCCAGCAAAGCAAGGGACACTGAAGCTTTCTTT.

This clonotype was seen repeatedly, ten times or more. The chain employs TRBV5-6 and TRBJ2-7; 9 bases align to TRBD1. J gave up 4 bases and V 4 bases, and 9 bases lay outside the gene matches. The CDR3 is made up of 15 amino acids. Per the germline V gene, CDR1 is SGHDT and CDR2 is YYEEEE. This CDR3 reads CASSLGQGFLYEQYF. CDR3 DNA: TGTGCCAGCAGCCTGGGACAGGGATTCTTATACGAGCAGTACTTC.

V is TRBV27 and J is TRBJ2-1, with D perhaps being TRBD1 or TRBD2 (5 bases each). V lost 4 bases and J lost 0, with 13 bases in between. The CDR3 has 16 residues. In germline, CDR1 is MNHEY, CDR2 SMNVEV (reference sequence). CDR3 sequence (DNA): TGTGCCAGCAGTTCCCCGGGGCAGAGCTCCTACAATGAGCAGTTCTTC. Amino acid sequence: CASSSPGQSSYNEQFF.

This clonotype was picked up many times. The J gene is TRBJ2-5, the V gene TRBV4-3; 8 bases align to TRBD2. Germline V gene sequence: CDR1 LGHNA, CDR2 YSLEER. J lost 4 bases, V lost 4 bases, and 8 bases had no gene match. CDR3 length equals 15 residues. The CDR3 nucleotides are TGCGCCAGCAGCCTCCGGGGGGGCAAGGGAGAGACCCAGTACTTC. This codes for CASSLRGGKGETQYF.

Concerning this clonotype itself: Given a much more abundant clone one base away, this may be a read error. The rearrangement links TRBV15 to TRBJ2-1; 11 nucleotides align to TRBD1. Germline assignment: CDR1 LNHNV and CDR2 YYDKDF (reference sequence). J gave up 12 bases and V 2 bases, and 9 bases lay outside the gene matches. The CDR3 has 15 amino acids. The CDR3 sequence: CATSRLLGQGVGQFF. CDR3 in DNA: TGTGCCACCAGCAGACTACTGGGACAGGGGGTAGGGCAGTTCTTC.

CDR3: CAIFTRTGYNEQYF. Here the CDR3 DNA reads TGTGCCATCTTCACCAGGACAGGGTACAATGAGCAGTACTTC. The chain carries TRBV9 and TRBJ2-1, with 8 bases identical to TRBD1. Gene TRBJ2-7 matches the end of the DNA better, so the J call may be wrong. The germline CDR1 and CDR2 sequences are SGDLS and YYNGEE. This CDR3 is built from 14 residues.

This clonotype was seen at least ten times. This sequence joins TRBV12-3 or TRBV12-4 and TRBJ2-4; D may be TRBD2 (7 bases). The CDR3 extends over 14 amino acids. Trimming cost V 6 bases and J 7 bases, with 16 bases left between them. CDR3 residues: CASRASEGGNIQYF. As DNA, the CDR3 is TGTGCCAGCAGGGCTTCAGAGGGGGGGAACATTCAGTACTTC.

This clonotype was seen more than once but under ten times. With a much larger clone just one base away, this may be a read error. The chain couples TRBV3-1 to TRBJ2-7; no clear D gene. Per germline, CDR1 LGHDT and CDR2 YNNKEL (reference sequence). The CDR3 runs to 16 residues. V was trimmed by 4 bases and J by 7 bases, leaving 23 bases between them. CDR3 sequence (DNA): TGTGCCAGCAGCCCTCGGCGGCTAGGAAGCTACAATGAGCAGTACTTC. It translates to CASSPRRLGSYNEQYF.

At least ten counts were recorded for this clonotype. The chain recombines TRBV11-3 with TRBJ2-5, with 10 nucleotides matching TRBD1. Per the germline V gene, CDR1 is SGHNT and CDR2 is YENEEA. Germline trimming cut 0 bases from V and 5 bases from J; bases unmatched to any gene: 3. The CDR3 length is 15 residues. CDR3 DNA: TGTGCCAGCAGCTTAGAAGGGGGACAGGGGGAGACCCAGTACTTC. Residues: CASSLEGGQGETQYF.

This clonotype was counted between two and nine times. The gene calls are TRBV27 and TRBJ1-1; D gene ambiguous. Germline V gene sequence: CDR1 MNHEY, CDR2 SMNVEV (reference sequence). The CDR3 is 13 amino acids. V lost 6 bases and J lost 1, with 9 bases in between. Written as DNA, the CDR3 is TGTGCCAGCAGCCTATTTGGGAACACTGAAGCTTTCTTT. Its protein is CASSLFGNTEAFF.

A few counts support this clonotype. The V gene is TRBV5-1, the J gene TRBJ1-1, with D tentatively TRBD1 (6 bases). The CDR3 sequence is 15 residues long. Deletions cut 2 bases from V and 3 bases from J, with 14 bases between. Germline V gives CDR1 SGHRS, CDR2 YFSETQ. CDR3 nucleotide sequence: TGCGCCAGCAGCTTCAGGGGCCGAGGGGACACTGAAGCTTTCTTT. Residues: CASSFRGRGDTEAFF.

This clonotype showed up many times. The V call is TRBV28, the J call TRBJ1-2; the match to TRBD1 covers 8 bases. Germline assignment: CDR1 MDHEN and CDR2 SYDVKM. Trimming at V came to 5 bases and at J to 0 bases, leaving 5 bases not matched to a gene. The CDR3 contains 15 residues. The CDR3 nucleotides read TGTGCCAGCAGTCGTCAGGGGGCGCCTAACTATGGCTACACCTTC. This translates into CASSRQGAPNYGYTF.

CDR3 nucleotides: TGCGCCAGCAGCCAAGACAATCTGGCGGGGTCTAGCACAGATACGCAGTATTTT. Residues: CASSQDNLAGSSTDTQYF. The rearrangement links TRBV10-2 to TRBJ2-3; tentatively, D is TRBD2 (6 bases). The germline gives CDR1 WSHSY, CDR2 SAAADI. This CDR3 spans 18 amino acids. Trimming stripped 6 bases from V and 0 bases from J, with 22 bases between.

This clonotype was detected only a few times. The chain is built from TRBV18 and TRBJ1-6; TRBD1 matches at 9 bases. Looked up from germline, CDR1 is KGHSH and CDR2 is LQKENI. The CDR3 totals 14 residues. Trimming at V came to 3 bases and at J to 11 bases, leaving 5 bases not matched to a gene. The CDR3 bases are TGTGCCAGCTCACCGGGACAGGGTTTAACACCCCTCCACTTT. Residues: CASSPGQGLTPLHF.

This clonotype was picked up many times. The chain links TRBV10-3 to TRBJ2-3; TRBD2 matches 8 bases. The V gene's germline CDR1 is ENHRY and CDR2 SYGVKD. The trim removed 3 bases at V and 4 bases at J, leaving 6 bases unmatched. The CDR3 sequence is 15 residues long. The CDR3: CAISDGTRFADTQYF. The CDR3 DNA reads TGTGCCATCAGTGATGGGACTAGATTTGCAGATACGCAGTATTTT.

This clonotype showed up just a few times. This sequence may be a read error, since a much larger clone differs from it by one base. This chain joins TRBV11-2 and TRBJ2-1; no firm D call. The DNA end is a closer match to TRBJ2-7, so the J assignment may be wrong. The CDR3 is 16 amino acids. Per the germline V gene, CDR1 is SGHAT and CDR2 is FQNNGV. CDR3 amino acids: CASSLERAGQYNEQYF. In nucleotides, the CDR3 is TGTGCCAGCAGCTTAGAACGGGCAGGTCAATACAATGAGCAGTACTTC.